This T cell receptor (beta chain) emerged from a study of PD-1 blockade in classical Hodgkin lymphoma. General study findings and limits: A reduction in baseline TCR diversity was reportedly seen in newly diagnosed patients relative to healthy donors.

Deletions cut 3 bases from V and 8 bases from J, with 13 bases between. The CDR3 contains 13 residues. CDR1 and CDR2 (germline): MGHRA, YSYEKL. Every patient was affected by relapse after autologous stem cell transplantation, while exposure to brentuximab vedotin was not uniform. About this clone itself: Antigen specificity is unknown.

The table came from immunoSEQ multiplex PCR; TCRdb's copy has only in-frame clones and leaves some out. The sample has 25,000 to 35,000 clones; over 65% are singletons. The receptor's source is a human donor with classical Hodgkin lymphoma. The gene calls are TRBV4-1 and TRBJ1-2; D may be TRBD1 (5 bases). The source was peripheral blood mononuclear cells (PBMCs), collected before the second cycle of nivolumab. In DNA form, the CDR3 reads TGCGCCAGCAGCCACGGAAGAGACAGCGGCTACACCTTC. Its translation: CASSHGRDSGYTF.